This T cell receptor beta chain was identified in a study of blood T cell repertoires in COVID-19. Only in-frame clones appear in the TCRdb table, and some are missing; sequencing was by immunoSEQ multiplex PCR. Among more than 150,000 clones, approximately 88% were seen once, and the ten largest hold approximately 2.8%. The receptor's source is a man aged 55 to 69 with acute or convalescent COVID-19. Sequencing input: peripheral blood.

The CDR3 loop is CAWSPPRQGGREKLFF. DNA of the CDR3: TGTGCCTGGAGTCCTCCGAGACAGGGGGGGCGAGAAAAACTGTTTTTT. The chain recombines TRBV30 with TRBJ1-4; 9 bases match TRBD1. The CDR3 has 16 amino acids. With 2 bases clipped from V and 8 bases from J, the junction kept 12 bases outside the gene matches. Germline V gives CDR1 GTSNPN, CDR2 SVGIG (reference sequence).